These 24 T cell receptor beta chains were sequenced from one sample in a study of early stage breast cancer tumors. The protocol was immunoSEQ multiplex PCR, while the TCRdb copy is restricted to in-frame clones and leaves out a portion. The sample lists more than 55,000 clones, around 80% occurring once. Material: blood. The receptor source for this set is a person aged 40 to 50 with breast cancer.

The J gene is TRBJ2-1, the V gene TRBV7-3, with D perhaps matching TRBD1 or TRBD2 (5 bases each). V dropped 5 bases and J dropped 7 bases, with 12 bases sitting between them. The CDR3 runs 13 residues. Germline values: CDR1 SGHTA, CDR2 FQGTGA. The CDR3 nucleotides are TGTGCCAGCAGCGCCCGAGGGGATAATGAGCAGTTCTTC. Translated, it gives CASSARGDNEQFF.

The rearrangement joins TRBV28 to TRBJ2-7; D may be TRBD1 (6 bases). Per germline, CDR1 MDHEN and CDR2 SYDVKM. The CDR3 runs to 12 residues. Between the trimmed V and J ends, which lost 5 bases and 4 bases, there was a span of 9 bases. CDR3 residues: CASSIQGYEQYF. CDR3 DNA: TGTGCCAGCAGTATTCAGGGGTACGAGCAGTACTTC.

This rearrangement joins TRBV6-5 to TRBJ2-7; D is possibly TRBD1 (5 bases). With 0 bases removed from V and 6 bases from J, the gap between germline ends came to 12 bases. This CDR3 contains 14 residues. Germline V gives CDR1 MNHEY, CDR2 SVGAGI. CDR3 nucleotides: TGTGCCAGCAGTTACTCGGGGCCCCAGAGCGAGCAGTACTTC. This codes for CASSYSGPQSEQYF.

The chain couples TRBV12-5 to TRBJ1-1; D possibly corresponds to TRBD1 (5 bases). This CDR3 comprises 13 residues. Germline V lookup: CDR1 LGHNT, CDR2 FRNRAP. V was cut by 4 bases and J by 1 base, with 7 bases left in between. CDR3 region: CASGSTGNTEAFF. The DNA of the CDR3 is TGTGCTAGTGGTTCCACAGGGAACACTGAAGCTTTCTTT.

V is TRBV5-1 and J is TRBJ1-3; the match to TRBD1 covers 7 bases. This CDR3 region has 16 residues. Losses at the gene ends were 3 bases for V and 4 bases for J; bases not matched to a gene: 10. The germline V gene has CDR1 SGHRS and CDR2 YFSETQ. The CDR3 sequence: CASSYLEQGKGNTIYF. The CDR3 region has the DNA TGCGCCAGCAGCTATTTGGAACAGGGGAAAGGAAACACCATATATTTT. Complete variable domain (other parts from reference TRBV5-1 and TRBJ1-3): KAGVTQTPRYLIKTRGQQVTLSCSPISGHRSVSWYQQTPGQGLQFLFEYFSETQRNKGNFPGRFSGRQFSNSRSEMNVSTLELGDSALYLCASSYLEQGKGNTIYFGEGSWLTVV.

The rearrangement joins TRBV5-1 to TRBJ2-3, with TRBD2 matching over 9 bases. The length of the CDR3 is 16 residues. After removal of 0 bases from V and 0 bases from J, the junction contained 2 bases not matched to a gene. Germline-derived CDR1 and CDR2 are SGHRS and YFSETQ. The DNA of the CDR3 is TGCGCCAGCAGCTTGGAGCGGGAGGCAAGCACAGATACGCAGTATTTT. Amino acids: CASSLEREASTDTQYF.

This chain links TRBV30 with TRBJ1-5; no firm D call. CDR1 GTSNPN and CDR2 SVGIG come from the germline V gene (reference sequence). There are 13 residues in the CDR3. V lost 4 bases and J lost 1, with 8 bases in between. CDR3 sequence reads: CAWNRNSNQPQHF. The CDR3 bases are TGTGCCTGGAACAGAAACAGCAATCAGCCCCAGCATTTT.

This chain uses TRBV19 with TRBJ1-1; D is undetermined. Germline CDR1 and CDR2: LNHDA and SQIVND (reference sequence). The CDR3 consists of 13 residues. V gave up 3 bases and J gave up 0 bases, with 5 bases separating them. DNA of the CDR3: TGTGCCAGTAGTATCCGCGTGAACACTGAAGCTTTCTTT. Its protein product is CASSIRVNTEAFF.

The CDR3 loop reads CASSPNPSYEQYF. The CDR3 DNA reads TGTGCCAGCTCACCAAATCCGTCCTACGAGCAGTACTTC. This chain uses TRBV18 with TRBJ2-7; D is unresolved. With 2 bases removed from V and 1 base from J, the gap between germline ends came to 6 bases. The CDR3 covers 13 residues. Germline CDR1 is KGHSH and CDR2 is LQKENI.

The rearrangement uses TRBV28 and TRBJ1-2; 10 positions match TRBD1. Germline CDR1 reads MDHEN; CDR2 reads SYDVKM. The CDR3 consists of 14 residues. The V gene end was trimmed by 7 bases and the J gene end by 6 bases; junction bases not matched to a gene: 8. CDR3 nucleotides: TGTGCCAGCAACCAAGACAGGGGGCGGGATGGCTACACCTTC. Translation gives CASNQDRGRDGYTF.

By share of the sample, this clone is medium-sized (0.01 to 0.1%). V usage is TRBV18 and J usage is TRBJ1-3; 7 bases agree with TRBD1. J was trimmed by 6 bases and V by 3 bases; bases with no gene match: 8. This CDR3 is built from 15 residues. The germline CDR1 and CDR2 sequences are KGHSH and LQKENI. Here the CDR3 reads CASSPEQGNANTIYF. The CDR3 DNA reads TGTGCCAGCTCACCGGAACAGGGGAACGCAAACACCATATATTTT.

J is TRBJ1-4 and V is TRBV7-6, with D tentatively TRBD1 (5 bases). V dropped 0 bases and J dropped 5 bases, with 7 bases sitting between them. The CDR3 totals 14 residues. Germline V gene data show CDR1 as SGHVS and CDR2 as FNYEAQ. The CDR3: CASSLAGENEKLFF. The DNA for the CDR3 is TGTGCCAGCAGCTTAGCAGGGGAGAATGAAAAACTGTTTTTT.

The chain couples TRBV12-1 to TRBJ2-1; the table's TRBD2 call for D was not verified on the DNA. TRBV12-1 is a pseudogene segment. The CDR3 loop spans 16 amino acids. CDR3 coding DNA: TGTGCCAGCAGCTTGGGGCTAGCGGTAACCTACAATGAGCAGTTCTTC. As protein: CASSLGLAVTYNEQFF.

The chain has TRBV13 and TRBJ2-1, with 15 nucleotides matching TRBD2. V was clipped by 0 bases and J by 3 bases; unmatched bases: 3. Per germline, CDR1 PRHDT and CDR2 FYEKMQ (reference sequence). CDR3 length equals 18 residues. This CDR3 is CASSLGGTSGRYYNEQFF. Here the CDR3 DNA reads TGTGCCAGCAGCTTAGGAGGGACTAGCGGGAGGTACTACAATGAGCAGTTCTTC.

This clone is medium-sized within its sample. The chain employs TRBV2 and TRBJ1-2; TRBD1 agrees at 7 bases. The CDR3 totals 13 residues. Germline V gene sequence: CDR1 SNHLY, CDR2 FYNNEI. Trimming cost V 5 bases and J 1 base; bases outside gene matches: 1. CDR3 sequence reads: CASSRQGNYGYTF. The CDR3 DNA reads as TGTGCCAGCAGTCGACAGGGTAACTATGGCTACACCTTC.

This clone was found a few times. The chain has TRBV2 and TRBJ1-5, with 7 bases fitting TRBD1. The ends lost 0 bases at V and 10 bases at J; junction bases unmatched: 15. Looked up from germline, CDR1 is SNHLY and CDR2 is FYNNEI. This CDR3 is built from 17 residues. DNA of the CDR3: TGTGCCAGCAGTGAAGCGTCGGTATGGACAGGTACTTCTCCCCAGCATTTT. It yields the protein CASSEASVWTGTSPQHF.

This clone has only one observation. The V gene is TRBV7-9, the J gene TRBJ1-4; D gene ambiguous. The length of the CDR3 is 15 residues. Deletions cut 5 bases from V and 3 bases from J, with 13 bases between. CDR1 is SEHNR, CDR2 FQNEAQ, per germline (reference sequence). The CDR3 here is CASSGSGTANEKLFF. In DNA form, the CDR3 reads TGTGCCAGCAGCGGGTCAGGAACGGCTAATGAAAAACTGTTTTTT.

The V gene is TRBV7-9, the J gene TRBJ2-2; TRBD1 matches 7 bases. This CDR3 has 16 residues. The germline gives CDR1 SEHNR, CDR2 FQNEAQ (reference sequence). V shed 3 bases and J 2 bases; nucleotides not matched to a gene: 6. The DNA for the CDR3 is TGTGCCAGCAGCTTGGAGACAGGGTCAAACACCGGGGAGCTGTTTTTT. Translation gives CASSLETGSNTGELFF.

The rearrangement joins TRBV28 to TRBJ1-3; D may be TRBD1 (6 bases). Trimming took off 2 bases at V and 0 bases at J, with 17 bases between the two ends. The CDR3 extends over 18 amino acids. The germline gives CDR1 MDHEN, CDR2 SYDVKM. In DNA form, the CDR3 reads TGTGCCAGCAGTTTAGGTGGACGGGGGCGGAGCTCTGGAAACACCATATATTTT. Amino acid sequence: CASSLGGRGRSSGNTIYF. Supplemented by reference TRBV28 and TRBJ1-3, the full variable domain reads DVKVTQSSRYLVKRTGEKVFLECVQDMDHENMFWYRQDPGLGLRLIYFSYDVKMKEKGDIPEGYSVSREKKERFSLILESASTNQTSMYLCASSLGGRGRSSGNTIYFGEGSWLTVV.

The gene calls are TRBV15 and TRBJ2-3; D ambiguous. CDR3 length: 13 residues. V was clipped by 0 bases and J by 6 bases, with 7 bases between them. In germline, CDR1 is LNHNV, CDR2 YYDKDF (reference sequence). CDR3 nucleotides: TGTGCCACCAGCAGAGATAGGTTGGATACGCAGTATTTT. Translated: CATSRDRLDTQYF.

This chain connects TRBV18 to TRBJ2-3; TRBD2 is a possible D gene (6 bases). CDR3 size: 15 residues. Trimming removed 0 bases from V and 0 bases from J, with 7 bases in between. Germline values: CDR1 KGHSH, CDR2 LQKENI. The CDR3 loop is CASSPPAGSTDTQYF. The CDR3, as DNA: TGTGCCAGCTCACCACCGGCGGGAAGCACAGATACGCAGTATTTT. The full variable domain, with the rest looked up from reference TRBV18 and TRBJ2-3, is NAGVMQNPRHLVRRRGQEARLRCSPMKGHSHVYWYRQLPEEGLKFMVYLQKENIIDESGMPKERFSAEFPKEGPSILRIQQVVRGDSAAYFCASSPPAGSTDTQYFGPGTRLTVL.

The chain has TRBV28 and TRBJ1-1, with TRBD1 as a possible D gene (6 bases). Trimming took 4 bases from V and 0 from J, leaving 12 bases between them. CDR1 and CDR2 (germline): MDHEN, SYDVKM. The CDR3 runs 15 residues. The CDR3 loop is CASSSGRGMNTEAFF. The CDR3 bases are TGTGCCAGCAGTTCGGGCAGGGGCATGAACACTGAAGCTTTCTTT.

The rearrangement joins TRBV7-9 to TRBJ1-3; D might be TRBD1 (5 bases). V was clipped by 7 bases and J by 2 bases, with 12 bases between them. In germline, CDR1 is SEHNR, CDR2 FQNEAQ (reference sequence). CDR3 size: 14 residues. The CDR3 loop reads CASTAGTTGNTIYF. The CDR3 bases are TGTGCCAGCACCGCAGGGACGACTGGAAACACCATATATTTT.

This chain joins TRBV2 and TRBJ2-7; perhaps D is TRBD1 or TRBD2 (5 bases each). V was pared by 8 bases and J by 4 bases, with 6 bases between. The germline CDR1 and CDR2 sequences are SNHLY and FYNNEI. CDR3 size: 10 residues. CDR3 residues: CASGGYEQYF. In nucleotides, the CDR3 is TGTGCCAGCGGGGGATACGAGCAGTACTTC.